This T cell receptor beta chain emerged from a study of blood T cell repertoires in COVID-19. About the research overall: There were acute and convalescent COVID-19 samples, and they came from the United States, Italy and Spain.

The CDR3 contains 13 residues. Germline CDR1 and CDR2: MNHEY and SMNVEV (reference sequence). V lost 11 bases to trimming and J lost 4 bases, with 12 bases between them. As originally analysed: Reference gene primer amplification yielded estimated nucleated cell counts. The protocol was immunoSEQ multiplex PCR, while the TCRdb copy is restricted to in-frame clones and leaves out a portion. V, J and clone size are taken as reported in that table, and D and trimming were inferred from the DNA itself. The sample holds 150,000 to 200,000 clones; around four fifths are singletons and the top ten take about 3%.

Sequenced sample: peripheral blood. This receptor was taken from a man in his 70s with acute or convalescent COVID-19. V gene TRBV27 combines with J gene TRBJ1-6; D perhaps matches TRBD1 (6 bases). The CDR3 bases are TGTGCCGCCCGACAGGATTATAATTCACCCCTCCACTTT. This gives the protein CAARQDYNSPLHF.